The 22 T cell receptor beta chains reported below all come from one sample, sequenced in a study of cytomegalovirus exposure and HLA in healthy donors. PCR involved 60 Vbeta and 13 Jbeta primers. Repertoires were generated with immunoSEQ multiplex PCR, while TCRdb's copy carries only in-frame clones and drops some. The table records about 200,000 clones, over 75% of them present only once. The sample consisted of PBMCs. These receptors were obtained from a boy aged 2 to 9 in good health and CMV-seronegative.

The chain is built from TRBV7-9 and TRBJ2-5; 7 nucleotides line up with TRBD1. Germline V gene data show CDR1 as SEHNR and CDR2 as FQNEAQ (reference sequence). The V segment lost 7 bases and the J segment 5 bases; nucleotides outside the gene matches: 19. The CDR3 spans 17 residues. In nucleotides, the CDR3 is TGTGCCAGCACCCCGATGACAGGGATGGGCGGCGAGGAGACCCAGTACTTC. Amino acid sequence: CASTPMTGMGGEETQYF.

The chain uses TRBV27 and TRBJ2-2; 9 bases are shared with TRBD2. Trimming at V came to 4 bases and at J to 4 bases, leaving 13 bases not matched to a gene. Germline V gives CDR1 MNHEY, CDR2 SMNVEV (reference sequence). The CDR3 length is 18 residues. Written as DNA, the CDR3 is TGTGCCAGCAGTTATACGGGGCGGGGGGGCGTAGGCACCGGGGAGCTGTTTTTT. Its translation: CASSYTGRGGVGTGELFF.

This clone was seen a handful of times. The rearrangement links TRBV5-6 to TRBJ2-1, with D perhaps matching TRBD2 (5 bases). The ends were cut back, 2 bases at V and 9 bases at J, with 9 bases in the middle. Germline V gives CDR1 SGHDT, CDR2 YYEEEE. The CDR3 runs to 12 residues. CDR3 amino acids: CASSFGSGEQFF. The CDR3 nucleotides are TGTGCCAGCAGCTTTGGGAGCGGTGAGCAGTTCTTC.

The sample holds a few counts of this clone. The junction does not match germline at one end; this may be a read error. CDR3 residues: CASSYLTGKQETQYF. The CDR3 DNA reads as TGTGCTAGCAGCTACCTGACAGGGAAGCAAGAGACCCAGTACTTC. The chain has TRBV7-7 and TRBJ2-5; 7 bases match TRBD1. This CDR3 has 15 amino acids. Germline lookup yields CDR1 SSHAT and CDR2 FNYEAQ (reference sequence).

This clone was seen a single time. Other DNA variants within this sample encode the same CDR3. The chain joins TRBV7-9 to TRBJ2-1; 7 bases fit TRBD1. The CDR3 loop spans 13 amino acids. The germline V gene has CDR1 SEHNR and CDR2 FQNEAQ (reference sequence). V lost 3 bases, J lost 4 bases, and 0 bases stayed unmatched. This chain's CDR3 is CASSLGQYNEQFF. The CDR3 bases are TGTGCCAGCAGCTTGGGACAGTACAATGAGCAGTTCTTC.

The sample holds a few counts of this clone. One junction end disagrees with the germline gene, perhaps due to a read error. The V and J genes are TRBV7-7 and TRBJ2-3; 8 bases map to TRBD2. Germline CDR1 SSHAT, CDR2 FNYEAQ (reference sequence). This CDR3 is 16 amino acids long. CDR3: CASSPREGLSTDTQYF. CDR3 nucleotides: TGTGCTAGCAGCCCTCGGGAGGGGCTGAGCACAGATACGCAGTATTTT. Full variable domain (outside the CDR3, taken from reference TRBV7-7 and TRBJ2-3): GAGVSQSPRYKVTKRGQDVTLRCDPISSHATLYWYQQALGQGPEFLTYFNYEAQPDKSGLPSDRFSAERPEGSISTLTIQRTEQRDSAMYRCASSPREGLSTDTQYFGPGTRLTVL.

This clone was detected only a few times. The rearrangement joins TRBV2 to TRBJ2-1; D is perhaps TRBD2 (6 bases). The CDR3 spans 13 residues. Germline V gene sequence: CDR1 SNHLY, CDR2 FYNNEI. V was cut by 3 bases and J by 4 bases, with 7 bases left in between. This chain's CDR3 is CASSDLAYNEQFF. The CDR3 DNA reads as TGTGCCAGCAGTGACCTAGCGTACAATGAGCAGTTCTTC.

This chain uses TRBV14 with TRBJ2-1, with a tentative D call TRBD2 (7 bases). Germline V gene data show CDR1 as SGHDN and CDR2 as FVKESK. V was clipped by 1 base and J by 2 bases, with 9 bases between them. This CDR3 has 15 residues. Here the CDR3 DNA reads TGTGCCAGCAGCCAAGGGGGGGGCCCCTACAATGAGCAGTTCTTC. This sequence encodes CASSQGGGPYNEQFF. Full variable domain (remainder filled in from reference TRBV14 and TRBJ2-1): EAGVTQFPSHSVIEKGQTVTLRCDPISGHDNLYWYRRVMGKEIKFLLHFVKESKQDESGMPNNRFLAERTGGTYSTLKVQPAELEDSGVYFCASSQGGGPYNEQFFGPGTRLTVL.

V gene TRBV7-2 combines with J gene TRBJ2-7, with TRBD1 identical over 12 bases. The CDR3 is 18 residues long. V lost 5 bases, J lost 4 bases, and 15 bases stayed unmatched. Germline V CDR1 and CDR2: SGHTA, FQGNSA. The DNA for the CDR3 is TGTGCCAGCAGCCTTAAAGTTCCCGGGACAGGGGGCTTTTACGAGCAGTACTTC. Its protein is CASSLKVPGTGGFYEQYF.

The rearrangement uses TRBV19 and TRBJ1-2; perhaps TRBD1 as D (6 bases). This CDR3 is 12 amino acids long. Per germline, CDR1 LNHDA and CDR2 SQIVND (reference sequence). Trimming took 5 bases from V and 3 from J, leaving 7 bases between them. The CDR3 spells CASSEGDYGYTF. In DNA form, the CDR3 reads TGTGCCAGTAGTGAGGGGGACTATGGCTACACCTTC.

The chain joins TRBV6-5 to TRBJ1-6, with D possibly TRBD1 on 6 matching bases. Trimming stripped 2 bases from V and 9 bases from J, with 11 bases between. This CDR3 region has 14 residues. Per the germline V gene, CDR1 is MNHEY and CDR2 is SVGAGI. As DNA, the CDR3 is TGTGCCAGCAGTTACACAGGGAAGGGTTCACCCCTCCACTTT. It yields the protein CASSYTGKGSPLHF.

In its sample, this clone was seen once. Different DNA sequences within this sample yield the same CDR3. The V and J genes are TRBV4-1 and TRBJ2-3; D gene unclear. The CDR3 has 13 amino acids. V lost 0 bases to trimming and J lost 6 bases, with 7 bases between them. The germline V gene encodes CDR1 MGHRA and CDR2 YSYEKL. Here the CDR3 DNA reads TGCGCCAGCAGCCAAGAATCTTCCGATACGCAGTATTTT. Amino acid sequence: CASSQESSDTQYF.

In its sample, this clone was seen a few times. The CDR3 here is CAWSLQYGAHWNQPQHF. The CDR3 DNA sequence: TGTGCCTGGAGTCTCCAATATGGGGCCCACTGGAATCAGCCCCAGCATTTT. This chain links TRBV30 with TRBJ1-5, with D possibly TRBD1 on 5 matching bases. V was shortened by 2 bases and J by 4 bases, with 21 bases between the two germline ends. The length of the CDR3 is 17 residues. Germline CDR1 is GTSNPN and CDR2 is SVGIG (reference sequence).

The gene calls are TRBV9 and TRBJ2-1; D perhaps matches TRBD2 (5 bases). Trimming left V 2 bases short and J 7 bases short, with 16 bases between. Germline CDR1 is SGDLS and CDR2 is YYNGEE. The CDR3 has 15 amino acids. The CDR3 bases are TGTGCCAGCAGCGTTTCCCCCGGGGTTTGGAATGAGCAGTTCTTC. Translated, it gives CASSVSPGVWNEQFF.

A word on this clone: An end of the junction does not agree with germline; a read error may underlie this. The J gene is TRBJ2-4, the V gene TRBV11-2; 7 bases align to TRBD2. Germline CDR1 reads SGHAT; CDR2 reads FQNNGV. The CDR3 loop spans 13 amino acids. This CDR3 reads CASSSAGVSSPHF. CDR3 nucleotides: TGTGCCAGCAGCTCCGCGGGGGTCTCGTCACCGCACTTC.

This clone was counted a few times. The chain employs TRBV7-2 and TRBJ1-3; D is perhaps TRBD1 (6 bases). The CDR3 is 15 residues long. Per the germline V gene, CDR1 is SGHTA and CDR2 is FQGNSA. The V and J ends lost 1 base and 0 bases respectively, with 7 bases between them. CDR3 amino acids: CASSLVGGSGNTIYF. CDR3 sequence (DNA): TGTGCCAGCAGCTTAGTAGGGGGCTCTGGAAACACCATATATTTT.

The chain couples TRBV29-1 to TRBJ2-3, with 9 bases aligning to TRBD2. Per the germline V gene, CDR1 is SQVTM and CDR2 is ANQGSEA. This CDR3 has 13 amino acids. V lost 7 bases to trimming and J lost 3 bases; unmatched junction nucleotides: 5. The DNA of the CDR3 is TGCAGCGGGTCGCGGGGGGGAACAGATACGCAGTATTTT. As protein: CSGSRGGTDTQYF.

A word on this clone: Compared with germline, one end of the junction differs, possibly owing to a read error. The chain is built from TRBV7-9 and TRBJ1-2, with 9 bases fitting TRBD1. In germline, CDR1 is SEHNR, CDR2 FQNEAQ (reference sequence). There are 16 residues in the CDR3. The CDR3 DNA follows: TGTTCCAGCAGTCAGATCCGGGACAGGGCTAACTATGGCTACACCTTC. Its protein is CSSSQIRDRANYGYTF.

A note on this clone: Other DNA sequences in the sample encode the same CDR3. The chain joins TRBV9 to TRBJ2-5; D may be TRBD1 (6 bases). In germline, CDR1 is SGDLS, CDR2 YYNGEE. The CDR3 has 13 amino acids. The V and J ends lost 0 bases and 4 bases respectively, with 7 bases between them. The CDR3 reads CASSVGGRETQYF. CDR3 sequence (DNA): TGTGCCAGCAGCGTAGGGGGGCGAGAGACCCAGTACTTC.

This rearrangement joins TRBV5-1 to TRBJ1-1, with no clear D. The ends were cut back, 2 bases at V and 0 bases at J, with 8 bases in the middle. In germline, CDR1 is SGHRS, CDR2 YFSETQ. This CDR3 contains 14 residues. As DNA, the CDR3 is TGCGCCAGCAGCTTTACCCAGGTGAACACTGAAGCTTTCTTT. This codes for CASSFTQVNTEAFF.

CDR3 sequence: CAWSRRRNQETQYF. The CDR3 DNA reads as TGTGCCTGGAGTCGAAGGAGGAACCAAGAGACCCAGTACTTC. This rearrangement joins TRBV30 to TRBJ2-5, with D perhaps matching TRBD2 (5 bases). Germline V CDR1 and CDR2: GTSNPN, SVGIG (reference sequence). CDR3 length: 14 residues. V was cut by 2 bases and J by 0 bases, with 10 bases left in between.

V gene TRBV7-8 combines with J gene TRBJ2-7; the D gene is possibly TRBD1 (6 bases). The CDR3 is made up of 14 amino acids. Trimming cost V 5 bases and J 6 bases, with 17 bases left between them. Germline-derived CDR1 and CDR2 are SGHVS and FQNEAQ. The CDR3 DNA reads TGTGCCAGCAGCCCCACTACAGGGTCAATCGAGCAGTACTTC. Its translation is CASSPTTGSIEQYF.